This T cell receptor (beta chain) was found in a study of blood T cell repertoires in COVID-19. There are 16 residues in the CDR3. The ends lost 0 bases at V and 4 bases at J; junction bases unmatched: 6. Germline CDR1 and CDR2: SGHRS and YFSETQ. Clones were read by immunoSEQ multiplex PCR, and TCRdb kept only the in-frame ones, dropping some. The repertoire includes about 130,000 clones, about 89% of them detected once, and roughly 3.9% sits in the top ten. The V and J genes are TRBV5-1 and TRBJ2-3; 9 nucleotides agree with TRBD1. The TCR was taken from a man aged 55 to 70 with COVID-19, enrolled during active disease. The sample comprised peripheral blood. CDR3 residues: CASSLVKGQGPDTQYF. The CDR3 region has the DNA TGCGCCAGCAGCTTGGTGAAGGGACAGGGTCCAGATACGCAGTATTTT.